Listed here are 29 T cell receptor beta chains from one sample, sequenced in a study of memory CD4+ T cells and cytomegalovirus serostatus. Produced via immunoSEQ multiplex PCR; TCRdb's table is partial and in-frame only. The repertoire holds 50,000 to 65,000 clones, with about 73% as singletons. The sort gate was single viable CD3+CD4+CD8-CD45RO+ cells for memory CD4+ T cells. The sequenced material came from memory CD4+ T cells from blood. The receptors derive from an adult in good health and CMV-seropositive.

This clone has more than one count but fewer than ten. This sequence joins TRBV28 and TRBJ1-2; 7 nucleotides align to TRBD1. The CDR3 loop spans 13 amino acids. From germline, CDR1 is MDHEN and CDR2 SYDVKM. The J segment lost 4 bases and the V segment lost 6 bases, leaving 5 bases of the junction unmatched. Here the CDR3 reads CASRLGTAYGYTF. For the CDR3, the DNA is TGTGCCAGCAGACTCGGGACAGCCTATGGCTACACCTTC.

CDR3 sequence reads: CASSLATGNEQFF. Written as DNA, the CDR3 is TGTGCCAGCAGCTTAGCTACCGGCAATGAGCAGTTCTTC. The genes are TRBV7-2 and TRBJ2-1; unclear D gene. This CDR3 has 13 residues. Deletions cut 0 bases from V and 6 bases from J, with 6 bases between. Germline loops: CDR1 SGHTA, CDR2 FQGNSA.

The rearrangement links TRBV19 to TRBJ2-5; 9 bases are a match to TRBD2. The germline CDR1 and CDR2 sequences are LNHDA and SQIVND (reference sequence). Trimming removed 4 bases from V and 4 bases from J; junction bases left unmatched: 4. This CDR3 is 14 amino acids long. The CDR3 coding sequence is TGTGCCAGTAGTAGGCGGGAGGGCCCAGAGACCCAGTACTTC. This translates into CASSRREGPETQYF.

The V call is TRBV10-3, the J call TRBJ2-5, with 8 nucleotides matching TRBD1. The CDR3 spans 12 residues. Losses at the gene ends were 10 bases for V and 5 bases for J; bases not matched to a gene: 6. CDR1 and CDR2 (germline): ENHRY, SYGVKD. CDR3 loop: CATSGQGETQYF. In nucleotides, the CDR3 is TGTGCCACCTCCGGACAGGGTGAGACCCAGTACTTC.

The gene calls are TRBV25-1 and TRBJ2-7, with D tentatively TRBD1 or TRBD2 (7 bases each). Trimming left V 2 bases short and J 2 bases short, with 16 bases between. The CDR3 loop spans 16 amino acids. From germline, CDR1 is MGHDK and CDR2 SYGVNS. DNA for the CDR3: TGTGCCAGCAGTGAAATATCGAGCGGGACAGCCTACGAGCAGTACTTC. Translation: CASSEISSGTAYEQYF.

This rearrangement joins TRBV7-9 to TRBJ2-3; 13 positions agree with TRBD2. V lost 5 bases, J lost 3 bases, and 5 bases stayed unmatched. The V gene's germline CDR1 is SEHNR and CDR2 FQNEAQ (reference sequence). The CDR3 length is 16 residues. The CDR3 DNA reads TGTGCCAGCAGCCAAGGGACTAGCGGGGAAACAGATACGCAGTATTTT. This sequence encodes CASSQGTSGETDTQYF.

The rearrangement links TRBV6-6 to TRBJ2-3; TRBD2 matches at 7 bases. Per the germline V gene, CDR1 is MNHNY and CDR2 is SVGAGI (reference sequence). V dropped 10 bases and J dropped 5; count of bases not matched to a gene: 6. This CDR3 spans 12 amino acids. The CDR3 DNA sequence: TGTGCCACAGGGACGGGGGGAGATACGCAGTATTTT. Translation gives CATGTGGDTQYF.

The chain uses TRBV7-3 and TRBJ2-1; D unresolved. Germline V lookup: CDR1 SGHTA, CDR2 FQGTGA. The CDR3 loop spans 13 amino acids. V lost 9 bases to trimming and J lost 0 bases, with 9 bases between them. CDR3 amino acids: CASALSSYNEQFF. Here the CDR3 DNA reads TGTGCCAGTGCACTGAGCTCCTACAATGAGCAGTTCTTC.

This chain connects TRBV4-2 to TRBJ1-3; 8 bases fit TRBD1. This CDR3 is 16 amino acids long. Germline V gene data show CDR1 as LGHNA and CDR2 as YNFKEQ. V dropped 3 bases and J dropped 0; count of bases not matched to a gene: 4. The DNA for the CDR3 is TGTGCCAGCAGCCAGACGGACAGGGACTCTGGAAACACCATATATTTT. Protein product: CASSQTDRDSGNTIYF.

The chain couples TRBV19 to TRBJ1-2, with D possibly being TRBD1 (5 bases). The CDR3 is 12 residues long. Trimming left V 4 bases short and J 10 bases short, with 13 bases between. The germline V gene has CDR1 LNHDA and CDR2 SQIVND (reference sequence). The chain's CDR3 is CASSTRGEYYTF. The CDR3 nucleotides read TGTGCCAGTAGTACGCGGGGGGAGTACTACACCTTC.

V is TRBV7-8 and J is TRBJ2-2; no reliable D call. From germline, CDR1 is SGHVS and CDR2 FQNEAQ. The CDR3 spans 14 residues. The V gene lost 5 bases and the J gene lost 4 bases, with 11 bases spanning the gap. The CDR3 loop reads CASSPVTVTGELFF. The DNA for the CDR3 is TGTGCCAGCAGCCCAGTGACTGTCACCGGGGAGCTGTTTTTT.

This rearrangement joins TRBV7-3 to TRBJ2-7; D is unclear. Per the germline V gene, CDR1 is SGHTA and CDR2 is FQGTGA. CDR3 length: 12 residues. Trimming pared 8 bases from V and 6 bases from J, leaving 14 bases between. CDR3 coding DNA: TGTGCCAGCCGGGCCATGGGCTCCGAGCAGTACTTC. Protein: CASRAMGSEQYF.

The chain uses TRBV6-5 and TRBJ1-3; D is ambiguous. Trimming took 4 bases from V and 5 from J, leaving 9 bases between them. The CDR3 loop spans 13 amino acids. Germline-derived CDR1 and CDR2 are MNHEY and SVGAGI. The chain's CDR3 is CASSSGPRNTIYF. The DNA of the CDR3 is TGTGCCAGCAGTTCAGGACCTCGAAACACCATATATTTT.

The CDR3 coding sequence is TGTGCCAGTAGCCTCAAGGGGGGGCCCCAGCATTTT. Amino acids: CASSLKGGPQHF. This chain uses TRBV19 with TRBJ1-5, with D perhaps TRBD1 (6 bases). CDR1 and CDR2 (germline): LNHDA, SQIVND (reference sequence). CDR3 length: 12 residues. The ends were cut back, 6 bases at V and 9 bases at J, with 12 bases in the middle.

This chain uses TRBV19 with TRBJ1-1; no reliable D call. Trimming took 7 bases from V and 1 from J, leaving 13 bases between them. Germline values: CDR1 LNHDA, CDR2 SQIVND (reference sequence). The CDR3 covers 14 residues. The CDR3 loop reads CASTRIGGNTEAFF. CDR3 sequence (DNA): TGTGCCAGTACTAGAATAGGAGGGAACACTGAAGCTTTCTTT.

The table lists this clone with a count of one. This chain joins TRBV11-2 and TRBJ2-5; D ambiguous. This CDR3 has 16 residues. The V and J ends lost 1 base and 1 base respectively, with 13 bases between them. Germline assignment: CDR1 SGHAT and CDR2 FQNNGV. The CDR3 reads CASSLVLDTIQETQYF. CDR3 in DNA: TGTGCCAGCAGCTTAGTCCTTGACACAATCCAAGAGACCCAGTACTTC.

This clone was counted many times. The V and J genes are TRBV2 and TRBJ1-1, with D possibly TRBD1 on 5 matching bases. The CDR3 loop spans 13 amino acids. Germline V gene data show CDR1 as SNHLY and CDR2 as FYNNEI. V was cut by 6 bases and J by 6 bases, with 14 bases left in between. This chain's CDR3 is CASSREVGPEAFF. CDR3 in DNA: TGTGCCAGCAGCAGGGAAGTCGGCCCTGAAGCTTTCTTT.

This clone has only a few counts. The rearrangement joins TRBV29-1 to TRBJ1-2, with D possibly TRBD1 on 6 matching bases. The CDR3 consists of 11 residues. Trimming removed 6 bases at V and 9 bases at J, with 14 bases between. Germline V gives CDR1 SQVTM, CDR2 ANQGSEA. The CDR3 sequence: CSVAMTGSYTF. CDR3 sequence (DNA): TGCAGCGTCGCTATGACAGGTAGCTACACCTTC. Complete variable domain (other parts from reference TRBV29-1 and TRBJ1-2): SAVISQKPSRDICQRGTSLTIQCQVDSQVTMMFWYRQQPGQSLTLIATANQGSEATYESGFVIDKFPISRPNLTFSTLTVSNMSPEDSSIYLCSVAMTGSYTFGSGTRLTVV.

On this clone: The same CDR3 is also encoded by other DNA sequences in this sample. The V gene is TRBV28, the J gene TRBJ2-7, with TRBD1 matching 7 bases. This CDR3 spans 14 amino acids. The V segment lost 6 bases and the J segment 4 bases; nucleotides outside the gene matches: 9. Germline V gene lookup returns CDR1 MDHEN and CDR2 SYDVKM. The CDR3 reads CASSRTGERYEQYF. Here the CDR3 DNA reads TGTGCCAGCAGCCGGACAGGCGAAAGGTACGAGCAGTACTTC.

J is TRBJ1-3 and V is TRBV18; D not resolved. The CDR3 covers 15 residues. With 3 bases removed from V and 0 bases from J, the gap between germline ends came to 9 bases. CDR1 and CDR2 (germline): KGHSH, LQKENI. CDR3 amino acids: CASSPLVTSGNTIYF. DNA of the CDR3: TGTGCCAGCTCACCCTTGGTAACCTCTGGAAACACCATATATTTT.

The V call is TRBV19, the J call TRBJ2-6; no definite D call. The CDR3 is 13 residues long. V gave up 3 bases and J gave up 4 bases, with 4 bases separating them. In germline, CDR1 is LNHDA, CDR2 SQIVND (reference sequence). DNA of the CDR3: TGTGCCAGTAGTATTTCCGGGGCCAACGTCCTGACTTTC. Its translation is CASSISGANVLTF.

This CDR3 reads CASSPGLAGGRETQYF. The CDR3 bases are TGCGCCAGCAGCCCGGGACTAGCGGGAGGGCGGGAGACCCAGTACTTC. This chain uses TRBV5-1 with TRBJ2-5, with 16 positions matching TRBD2. V lost 4 bases to trimming and J lost 5 bases; unmatched junction nucleotides: 5. CDR3 length equals 16 residues. Germline V CDR1 and CDR2: SGHRS, YFSETQ. Drawing the rest from reference TRBV5-1 and TRBJ2-5, the complete variable domain is KAGVTQTPRYLIKTRGQQVTLSCSPISGHRSVSWYQQTPGQGLQFLFEYFSETQRNKGNFPGRFSGRQFSNSRSEMNVSTLELGDSALYLCASSPGLAGGRETQYFGPGTRLLVL.

The V gene is TRBV27, the J gene TRBJ1-4; D remains unclear. There are 14 residues in the CDR3. Trimming took 4 bases from V and 3 from J, leaving 9 bases between them. Germline-derived CDR1 and CDR2 are MNHEY and SMNVEV (reference sequence). CDR3 protein: CASSSARPNEKLFF. The CDR3 bases are TGTGCCAGCAGTTCTGCGAGGCCTAATGAAAAACTGTTTTTT.

The chain links TRBV5-6 to TRBJ1-2; D might be TRBD1 (5 bases). With 1 base removed from V and 8 bases from J, the gap between germline ends came to 12 bases. This CDR3 has 13 amino acids. Germline-derived CDR1 and CDR2 are SGHDT and YYEEEE. CDR3 sequence reads: CASSLFLGVGYTF. CDR3 coding DNA: TGTGCCAGCAGCTTGTTTTTAGGGGTCGGCTACACCTTC.

The rearrangement uses TRBV2 and TRBJ2-1, with D perhaps matching TRBD2 (5 bases). CDR1 and CDR2 from the germline V gene are SNHLY and FYNNEI. CDR3 length equals 12 residues. V dropped 6 bases and J dropped 8 bases, with 11 bases sitting between them. The CDR3 spells CASRGEGDEQFF. In nucleotides, the CDR3 is TGTGCCAGCAGGGGTGAGGGAGATGAGCAGTTCTTC.

V usage is TRBV5-4 and J usage is TRBJ2-1; 10 bases align to TRBD2. V lost 0 bases and J lost 10; bases outside the gene matches: 13. Per germline, CDR1 SGHNT and CDR2 YYREEE (reference sequence). The CDR3 has 17 residues. The CDR3 nucleotides read TGTGCCAGCAGCTTGGAGGGCACTAGCGGGGACAGGAAAGAGCAGTTCTTC. Its translation is CASSLEGTSGDRKEQFF.

This clone was seen a few times. The V call is TRBV7-6, the J call TRBJ1-2, with 10 bases identical to TRBD1. CDR1 and CDR2 from the germline V gene are SGHVS and FNYEAQ. V trimming: 2 bases; J trimming: 5 bases; junction bases outside the gene matches: 20. The CDR3 runs 20 residues. The CDR3 DNA follows: TGTGCCAGCAGCTTATTTCAGGCTCCAGGGGCGGGGACAGGGGTATATGGCTACACCTTC. Its translation is CASSLFQAPGAGTGVYGYTF.

The V call is TRBV28, the J call TRBJ1-2; no firm D call. CDR3 length: 12 amino acids. Germline V gene sequence: CDR1 MDHEN, CDR2 SYDVKM. Here the CDR3 reads CATAIRTGGYTF. For the CDR3, the DNA is TGTGCAACTGCAATCCGTACCGGTGGCTACACCTTC.

This clone has ten or more counts. V and J are TRBV18 and TRBJ1-1; D remains unclear. The V gene lost 0 bases and the J gene lost 7 bases, with 18 bases spanning the gap. The germline V gene has CDR1 KGHSH and CDR2 LQKENI. The CDR3 is made up of 16 amino acids. DNA for the CDR3: TGTGCCAGCTCACCACCGCATACTTCGGCTAACCTTGAAGCTTTCTTT. Amino acid sequence: CASSPPHTSANLEAFF.